This passage covers 8 T cell receptor beta chains from one sample sequenced in a study of cytotoxic CD8 clonotypes in ibrutinib-treated CLL. TCRdb's table, derived via immunoSEQ multiplex PCR, lists solely in-frame clones and lacks some. The top ten hold less than 35% of the sample, which has roughly 51,000 clones, roughly 53% seen once. The sequences come from PBMCs, collected after 12 months of ibrutinib treatment. These receptors were collected from a human donor with chronic lymphocytic leukemia.

The rearrangement joins TRBV9 to TRBJ2-2; the D gene is possibly TRBD1 (6 bases). CDR1 and CDR2 from the germline V gene are SGDLS and YYNGEE. The CDR3 runs to 14 residues. Trimming took 3 bases from V and 4 from J, leaving 10 bases between them. The CDR3, as DNA: TGTGCCAGCAGCGCTCACAGGGCCACCGGGGAGCTGTTTTTT. Protein: CASSAHRATGELFF.

The V gene is TRBV10-3, the J gene TRBJ1-2; possible D gene TRBD1, 5 bases. CDR1 and CDR2 (germline): ENHRY, SYGVKD. Deletions cut 6 bases from V and 2 bases from J, with 10 bases between. The CDR3 extends over 13 amino acids. The CDR3 loop reads CAISQGKNYGYTF. CDR3 nucleotide sequence: TGTGCCATCAGCCAGGGAAAAAACTATGGCTACACCTTC.

The CDR3 reads CASSSHGAVNYGYTF. The CDR3 nucleotides are TGTGCCAGCAGCTCCCACGGGGCAGTGAACTATGGCTACACCTTC. The J gene is TRBJ1-2, the V gene TRBV11-3; TRBD1 might be the D (5 bases). Germline V CDR1 and CDR2: SGHNT, YENEEA. This CDR3 has 15 residues. With 4 bases removed from V and 2 bases from J, the gap between germline ends came to 14 bases.

V is TRBV5-6 and J is TRBJ2-3, with D hard to call. V shed 4 bases and J shed 0 bases, with 12 bases lying between them. This CDR3 has 15 residues. Germline V CDR1 and CDR2: SGHDT, YYEEEE. The CDR3 DNA reads TGTGCCAGCAGCCCCCTGGCGGCTAGCACAGATACGCAGTATTTT. This codes for CASSPLAASTDTQYF.

This clone has only one observation. The rearrangement links TRBV2 to TRBJ1-5, with 12 bases aligning to TRBD1. Germline CDR1 SNHLY, CDR2 FYNNEI. V gave up 4 bases and J gave up 7 bases; unmatched junction bases: 11. This CDR3 has 17 amino acids. CDR3 DNA: TGTGCCAGCAGTGTCGGGACAGGGGGCTTATTTGGACAGCCCCAGCATTTT. It codes for CASSVGTGGLFGQPQHF. The full variable domain, with the rest looked up from reference TRBV2 and TRBJ1-5, is EPEVTQTPSHQVTQMGQEVILRCVPISNHLYFYWYRQILGQKVEFLVSFYNNEISEKSEIFDDQFSVERPDGSNFTLKIRSTKLEDSAMYFCASSVGTGGLFGQPQHFGDGTRLSIL.

In its sample, this clone was seen a few times. The CDR3 loop reads CASSYFVRDGNQPQHF. CDR3 DNA: TGTGCCAGCAGTTACTTCGTGAGGGATGGCAATCAGCCCCAGCATTTT. The chain uses TRBV6-6 and TRBJ1-5; D gene uncertain. V was clipped by 1 base and J by 2 bases, with 12 bases between them. The germline V gene encodes CDR1 MNHNY and CDR2 SVGAGI (reference sequence). The CDR3 spans 16 residues.

This chain joins TRBV2 and TRBJ2-7; D is unresolved. Germline V lookup: CDR1 SNHLY, CDR2 FYNNEI. The V and J ends lost 7 bases and 6 bases respectively, with 16 bases between them. The CDR3 is 13 amino acids. The CDR3 DNA reads as TGTGCCAGCATGAGCGTGGGAAGAGGCGAGCAGTACTTC. As protein: CASMSVGRGEQYF.

This clone was counted many times. The chain is built from TRBV5-1 and TRBJ2-2, with 7 bases matching TRBD1. The CDR3 totals 15 residues. After removal of 0 bases from V and 1 base from J, the junction contained 0 bases not matched to a gene. The germline CDR1 and CDR2 sequences are SGHRS and YFSETQ. This CDR3 reads CASSLDRGNTGELFF. Here the CDR3 DNA reads TGCGCCAGCAGCTTGGACAGGGGGAACACCGGGGAGCTGTTTTTT.